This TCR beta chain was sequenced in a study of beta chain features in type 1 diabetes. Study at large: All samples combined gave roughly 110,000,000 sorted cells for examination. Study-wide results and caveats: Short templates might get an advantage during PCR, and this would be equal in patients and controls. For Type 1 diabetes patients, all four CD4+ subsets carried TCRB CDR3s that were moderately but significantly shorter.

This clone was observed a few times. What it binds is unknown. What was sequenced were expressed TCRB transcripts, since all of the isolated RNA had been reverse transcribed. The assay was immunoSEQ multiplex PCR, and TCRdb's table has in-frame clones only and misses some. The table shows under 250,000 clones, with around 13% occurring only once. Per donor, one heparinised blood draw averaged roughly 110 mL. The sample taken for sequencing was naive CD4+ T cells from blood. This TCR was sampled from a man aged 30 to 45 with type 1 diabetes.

The CDR3 loop is CASSPRNKQLNTGELFF. CDR3 bases: TGTGCCAGCTCACCAAGGAATAAACAGTTGAACACCGGGGAGCTGTTTTTT. The chain links TRBV18 to TRBJ2-2; no firm D call. Trimming pared 2 bases from V and 1 base from J, leaving 14 bases between. The CDR3 runs 17 residues. Per the germline V gene, CDR1 is KGHSH and CDR2 is LQKENI. Full variable domain (outside the CDR3, taken from reference TRBV18 and TRBJ2-2): NAGVMQNPRHLVRRRGQEARLRCSPMKGHSHVYWYRQLPEEGLKFMVYLQKENIIDESGMPKERFSAEFPKEGPSILRIQQVVRGDSAAYFCASSPRNKQLNTGELFFGEGSRLTVL.